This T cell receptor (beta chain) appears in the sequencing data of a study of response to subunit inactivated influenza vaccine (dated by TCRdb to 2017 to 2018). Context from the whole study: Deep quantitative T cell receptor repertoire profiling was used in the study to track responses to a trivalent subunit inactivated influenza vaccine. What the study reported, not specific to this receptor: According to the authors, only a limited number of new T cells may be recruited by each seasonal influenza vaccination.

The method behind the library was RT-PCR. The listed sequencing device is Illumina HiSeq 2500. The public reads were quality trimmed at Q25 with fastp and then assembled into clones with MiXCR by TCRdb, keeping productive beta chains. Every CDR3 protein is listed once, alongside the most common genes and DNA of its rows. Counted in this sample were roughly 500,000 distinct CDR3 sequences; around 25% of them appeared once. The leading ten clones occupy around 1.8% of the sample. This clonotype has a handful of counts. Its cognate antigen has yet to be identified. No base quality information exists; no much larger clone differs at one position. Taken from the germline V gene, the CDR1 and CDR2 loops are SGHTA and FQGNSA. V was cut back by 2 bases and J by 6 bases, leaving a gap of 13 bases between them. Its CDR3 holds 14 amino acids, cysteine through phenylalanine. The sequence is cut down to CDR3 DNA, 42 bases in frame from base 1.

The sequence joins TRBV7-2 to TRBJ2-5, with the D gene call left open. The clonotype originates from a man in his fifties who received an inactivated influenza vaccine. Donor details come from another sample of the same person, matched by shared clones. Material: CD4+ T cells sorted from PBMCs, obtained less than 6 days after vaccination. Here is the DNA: TGTGCCAGCAGCTTAAACGGCGGCGGTCAGACCCAGTACTTC. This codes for CASSLNGGGQTQYF. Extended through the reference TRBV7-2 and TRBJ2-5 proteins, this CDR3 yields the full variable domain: GAGVSQSPSNKVTEKGKDVELRCDPISGHTALYWYRQSLGQGLEFLIYFQGNSAPDKSGLPSDRFSAERTGGSVSTLTIQRTQQEDSAVYLCASSLNGGGQTQYFGPGTRLLVL.